A single sample gave rise to the 5 T cell receptor beta chains below, sequenced in a study of CD8+CD57+ T cells in acquired aplastic anemia. Profiles of TCR beta VDJ and CDR3 were generated from a genomic DNA template. One entry per CDR3 protein results from TCRdb running MiXCR on the reads. The data show 200,000 to 250,000 distinct CDR3 sequences, with around 63% seen just once and 25% to 30% held by the top ten. The sequenced material came from sorted CD4+, CD8+, or CD8+CD57+ T cells (not recorded which) from PBMCs. Every receptor here comes from a human donor in good health.

The chain uses TRBV10-1 and TRBJ2-4; D is ambiguous. CDR1 is WNHNN and CDR2 is SYGVQD in the germline V gene (reference sequence). This CDR3 has 14 residues. Trimming stripped 5 bases from V and 9 bases from J, with 17 bases between. The CDR3 DNA sequence: TGCGCCAGCAGTACCGGAAGAAGCAAGGGCATTCAGTACTTC. Its protein is CASSTGRSKGIQYF.

The chain combines TRBV7-8 with TRBJ1-2, with 7 positions matching TRBD1. CDR1 is SGHVS, CDR2 FQNEAQ, per germline. J gave up 5 bases and V 1 base, and 7 bases lay outside the gene matches. The CDR3 consists of 15 residues. The DNA for the CDR3 is TGTGCCAGCAGCTTAGACGGCAGGGGGTTTTATGGCTACACCTTC. Its protein is CASSLDGRGFYGYTF. Together with reference TRBV7-8 and TRBJ1-2, the CDR3 gives the full variable domain: GAGVSQSPRYKVAKRGQDVALRCDPISGHVSLFWYQQALGQGPEFLTYFQNEAQLDKSGLPSDRFFAERPEGSVSTLKIQRTQQEDSAVYLCASSLDGRGFYGYTFGSGTRLTVV.

The sample holds many counts of this clonotype. This chain uses TRBV7-3 with TRBJ2-1; 7 bases align to TRBD1. This CDR3 is built from 16 residues. Germline loops: CDR1 SGHTA, CDR2 FQGTGA. V shed 2 bases, J shed 1 base, and the junction held 5 bases outside the gene matches. CDR3 nucleotides: TGTGCCAGCAGCTTATCGACAGGGTCTTCCTACAATGAGCAGTTCTTC. It yields the protein CASSLSTGSSYNEQFF.

The chain combines TRBV28 with TRBJ2-1, with 8 bases matching TRBD1. The V and J ends lost 6 bases and 4 bases, in that order; junction bases with no gene match: 5. The germline gives CDR1 MDHEN, CDR2 SYDVKM. The CDR3 runs to 14 residues. CDR3 DNA: TGTGCCAGCAGGGTGACAGGGGTATACAATGAGCAGTTCTTC. It specifies CASRVTGVYNEQFF.

This clonotype was counted ten times or more. The CDR3 DNA follows: TGTGCCAGCAGCATCCCCGGACCCGGCGAGGCTTTCTTT. Amino acid sequence: CASSIPGPGEAFF. The chain joins TRBV5-4 to TRBJ1-1; no definite D call. Germline V gene lookup returns CDR1 SGHNT and CDR2 YYREEE (reference sequence). The CDR3 loop spans 13 amino acids. Trimming took off 4 bases at V and 11 bases at J, with 18 bases between the two ends.